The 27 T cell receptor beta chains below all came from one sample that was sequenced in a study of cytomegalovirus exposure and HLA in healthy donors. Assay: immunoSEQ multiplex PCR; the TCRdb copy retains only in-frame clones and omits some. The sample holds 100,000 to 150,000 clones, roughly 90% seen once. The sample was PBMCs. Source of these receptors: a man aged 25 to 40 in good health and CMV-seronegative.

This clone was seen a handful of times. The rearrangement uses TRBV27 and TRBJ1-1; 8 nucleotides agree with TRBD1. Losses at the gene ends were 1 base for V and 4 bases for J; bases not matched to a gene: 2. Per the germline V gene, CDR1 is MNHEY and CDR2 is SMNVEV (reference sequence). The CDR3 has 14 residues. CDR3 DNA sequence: TGTGCCAGCAGTTTATTCAGGGGGCCCACTGAAGCTTTCTTT. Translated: CASSLFRGPTEAFF.

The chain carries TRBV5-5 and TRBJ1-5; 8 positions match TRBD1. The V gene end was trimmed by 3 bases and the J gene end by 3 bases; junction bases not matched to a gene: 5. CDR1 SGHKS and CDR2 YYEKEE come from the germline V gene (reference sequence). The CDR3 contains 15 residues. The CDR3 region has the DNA TGTGCCAGCAGCTCAGAGGGACAGGCCAATCAGCCCCAGCATTTT. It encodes CASSSEGQANQPQHF.

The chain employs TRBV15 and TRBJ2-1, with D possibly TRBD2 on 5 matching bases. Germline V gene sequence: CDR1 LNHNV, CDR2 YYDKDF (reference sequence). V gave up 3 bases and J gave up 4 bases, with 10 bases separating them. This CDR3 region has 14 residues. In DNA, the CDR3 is TGTGCCACCAGCAGTGGGGAGAGTTACAATGAGCAGTTCTTC. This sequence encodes CATSSGESYNEQFF.

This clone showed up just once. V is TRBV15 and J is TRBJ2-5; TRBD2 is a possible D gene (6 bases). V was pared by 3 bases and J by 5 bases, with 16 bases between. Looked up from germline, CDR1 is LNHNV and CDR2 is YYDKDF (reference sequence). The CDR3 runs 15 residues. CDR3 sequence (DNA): TGTGCCACCAGCAGGGGGACTCCCCCAAGGGAGACCCAGTACTTC. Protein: CATSRGTPPRETQYF. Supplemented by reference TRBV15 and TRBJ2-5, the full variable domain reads DAMVIQNPRYQVTQFGKPVTLSCSQTLNHNVMYWYQQKSSQAPKLLFHYYDKDFNNEADTPDNFQSRRPNTSFCFLDIRSPGLGDTAMYLCATSRGTPPRETQYFGPGTRLLVL.

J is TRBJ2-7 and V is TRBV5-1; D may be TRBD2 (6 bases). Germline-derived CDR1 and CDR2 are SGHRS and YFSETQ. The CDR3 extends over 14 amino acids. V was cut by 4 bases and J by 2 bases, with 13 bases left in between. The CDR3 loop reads CASSHAEGTYEQYF. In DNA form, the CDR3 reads TGCGCCAGCAGCCATGCGGAGGGAACCTACGAGCAGTACTTC.

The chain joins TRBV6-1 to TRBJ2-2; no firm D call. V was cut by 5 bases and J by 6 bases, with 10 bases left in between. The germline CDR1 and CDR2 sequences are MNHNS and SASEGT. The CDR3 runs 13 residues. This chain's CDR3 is CASSFYPAGELFF. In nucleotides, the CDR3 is TGTGCCAGCAGTTTTTATCCGGCCGGGGAGCTGTTTTTT.

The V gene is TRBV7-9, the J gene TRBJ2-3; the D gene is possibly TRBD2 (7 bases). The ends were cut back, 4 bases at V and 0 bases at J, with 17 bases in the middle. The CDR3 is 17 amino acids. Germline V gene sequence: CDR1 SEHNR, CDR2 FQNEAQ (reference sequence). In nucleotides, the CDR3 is TGTGCCAGCAGCTACCCAAGGGGGGGGTCTAGCACAGATACGCAGTATTTT. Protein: CASSYPRGGSSTDTQYF.

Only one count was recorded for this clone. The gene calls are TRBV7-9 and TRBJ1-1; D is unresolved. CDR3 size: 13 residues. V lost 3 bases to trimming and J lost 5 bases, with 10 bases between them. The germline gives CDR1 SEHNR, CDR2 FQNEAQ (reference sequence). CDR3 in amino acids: CASSLGGRTEAFF. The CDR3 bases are TGTGCCAGCAGCTTGGGTGGGAGGACTGAAGCTTTCTTT. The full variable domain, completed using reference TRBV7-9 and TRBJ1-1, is DTGVSQNPRHKITKRGQNVTFRCDPISEHNRLYWYRQTLGQGPEFLTYFQNEAQLEKSRLLSDRFSAERPKGSFSTLEIQRTEQGDSAMYLCASSLGGRTEAFFGQGTRLTVV.

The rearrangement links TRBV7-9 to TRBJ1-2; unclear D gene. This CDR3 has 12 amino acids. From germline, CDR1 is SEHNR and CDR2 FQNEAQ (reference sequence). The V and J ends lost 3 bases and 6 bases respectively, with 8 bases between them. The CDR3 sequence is CASSFEMNGYTF. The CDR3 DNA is TGTGCCAGCAGCTTTGAGATGAATGGCTACACCTTC.

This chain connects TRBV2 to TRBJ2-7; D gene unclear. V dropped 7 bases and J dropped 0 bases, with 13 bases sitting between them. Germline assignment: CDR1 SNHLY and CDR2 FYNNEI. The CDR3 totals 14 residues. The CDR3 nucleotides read TGTGCCAGCAACCCCTCCGACTTCTCCTACGAGCAGTACTTC. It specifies CASNPSDFSYEQYF.

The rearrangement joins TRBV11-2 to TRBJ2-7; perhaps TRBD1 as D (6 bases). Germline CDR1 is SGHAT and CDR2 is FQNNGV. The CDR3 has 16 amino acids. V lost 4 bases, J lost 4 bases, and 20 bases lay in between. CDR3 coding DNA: TGTGCCAGCAGCTCGGTCAGGGGACCTTCTCAATACGAGCAGTACTTC. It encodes CASSSVRGPSQYEQYF. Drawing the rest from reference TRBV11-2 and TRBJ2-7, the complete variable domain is EAGVAQSPRYKIIEKRQSVAFWCNPISGHATLYWYQQILGQGPKLLIQFQNNGVVDDSQLPKDRFSAERLKGVDSTLKIQPAKLEDSAVYLCASSSVRGPSQYEQYFGPGTRLTVT.

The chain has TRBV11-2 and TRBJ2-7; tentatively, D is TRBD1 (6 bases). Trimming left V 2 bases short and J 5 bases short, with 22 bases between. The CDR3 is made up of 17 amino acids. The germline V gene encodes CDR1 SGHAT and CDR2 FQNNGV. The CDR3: CASSLSKEKNRAHEQYF. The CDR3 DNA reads TGTGCCAGCAGCTTAAGTAAGGAAAAGAACAGGGCCCACGAGCAGTACTTC.

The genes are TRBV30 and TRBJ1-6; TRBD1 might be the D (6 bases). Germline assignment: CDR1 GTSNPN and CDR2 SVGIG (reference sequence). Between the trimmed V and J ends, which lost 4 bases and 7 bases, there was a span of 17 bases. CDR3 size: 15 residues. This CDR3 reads CAWTKKGGGNSPLHF. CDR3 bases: TGTGCCTGGACTAAAAAGGGGGGGGGAAATTCACCCCTCCACTTT. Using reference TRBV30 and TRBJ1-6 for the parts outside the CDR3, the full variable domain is SQTIHQWPATLVQPVGSPLSLECTVEGTSNPNLYWYRQAAGRGLQLLFYSVGIGQISSEVPQNLSASRPQDRQFILSSKKLLLSDSGFYLCAWTKKGGGNSPLHFGNGTRLTVT.

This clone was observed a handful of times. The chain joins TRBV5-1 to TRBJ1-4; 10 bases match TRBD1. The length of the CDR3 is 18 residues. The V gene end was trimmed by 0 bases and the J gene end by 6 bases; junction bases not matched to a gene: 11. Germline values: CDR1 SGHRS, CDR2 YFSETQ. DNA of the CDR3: TGCGCCAGCAGCTTGGGACAGGGGGCTGCTTTGACTCATGAAAAACTGTTTTTT. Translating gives CASSLGQGAALTHEKLFF.

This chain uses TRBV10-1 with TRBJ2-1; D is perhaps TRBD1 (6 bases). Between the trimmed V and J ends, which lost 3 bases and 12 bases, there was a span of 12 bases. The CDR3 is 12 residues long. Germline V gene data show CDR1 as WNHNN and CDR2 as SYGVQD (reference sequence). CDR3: CASSEQGRGQFF. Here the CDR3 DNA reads TGCGCCAGCAGTGAACAGGGCCGCGGGCAGTTCTTC.

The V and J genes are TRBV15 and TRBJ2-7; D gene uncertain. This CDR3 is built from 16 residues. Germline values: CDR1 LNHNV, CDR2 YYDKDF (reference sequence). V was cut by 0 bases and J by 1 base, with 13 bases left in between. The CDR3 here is CATSRELLGESYEQYF. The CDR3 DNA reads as TGTGCCACCAGCAGAGAATTGTTAGGAGAATCCTACGAGCAGTACTTC.

The CDR3 DNA follows: TGTGCCAGCAGCCCTCTAGGTTTGCCCGAGCAGTACTTC. Translation: CASSPLGLPEQYF. J is TRBJ2-7 and V is TRBV7-9; D is unclear. V was clipped by 5 bases and J by 6 bases, with 14 bases between them. The CDR3 is made up of 13 amino acids. CDR1 and CDR2 from the germline V gene are SEHNR and FQNEAQ (reference sequence).

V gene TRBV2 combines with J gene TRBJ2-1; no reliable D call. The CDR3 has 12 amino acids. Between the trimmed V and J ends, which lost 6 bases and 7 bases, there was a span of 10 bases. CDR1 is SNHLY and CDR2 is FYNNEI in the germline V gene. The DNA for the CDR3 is TGTGCCAGCAGACCCCAGCGAAATGAGCAGTTCTTC. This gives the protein CASRPQRNEQFF.

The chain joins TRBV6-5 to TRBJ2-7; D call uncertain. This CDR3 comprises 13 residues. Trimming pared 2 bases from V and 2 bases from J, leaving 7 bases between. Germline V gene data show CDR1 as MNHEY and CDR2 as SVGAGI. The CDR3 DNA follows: TGTGCCAGCAGTTACAATCCCGCCTACGAGCAGTACTTC. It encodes CASSYNPAYEQYF.

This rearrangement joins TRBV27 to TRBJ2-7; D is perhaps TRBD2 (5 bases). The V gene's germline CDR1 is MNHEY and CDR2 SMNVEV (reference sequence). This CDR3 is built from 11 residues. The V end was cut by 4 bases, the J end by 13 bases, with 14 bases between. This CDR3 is CASSSDGKLYF. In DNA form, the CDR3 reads TGTGCCAGCAGTTCAGACGGGAAACTCTACTTC.

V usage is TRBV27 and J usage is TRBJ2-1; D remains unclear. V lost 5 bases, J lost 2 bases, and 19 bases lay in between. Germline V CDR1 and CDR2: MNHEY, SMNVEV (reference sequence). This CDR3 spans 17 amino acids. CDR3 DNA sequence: TGTGCCAGCAGTCCCAACTGGAGCTTAAGACCCTACAATGAGCAGTTCTTC. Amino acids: CASSPNWSLRPYNEQFF.

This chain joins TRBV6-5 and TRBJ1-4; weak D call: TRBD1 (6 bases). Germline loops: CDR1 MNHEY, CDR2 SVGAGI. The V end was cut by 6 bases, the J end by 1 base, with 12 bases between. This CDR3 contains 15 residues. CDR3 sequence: CASREQGRTNEKLFF. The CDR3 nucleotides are TGTGCCAGCAGAGAACAGGGCCGAACTAATGAAAAACTGTTTTTT.

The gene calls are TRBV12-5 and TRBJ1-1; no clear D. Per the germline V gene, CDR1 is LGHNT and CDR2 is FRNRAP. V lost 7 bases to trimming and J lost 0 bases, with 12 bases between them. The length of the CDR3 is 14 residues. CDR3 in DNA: TGTGCTAGTGCCTCGGGGTTGATGAACACTGAAGCTTTCTTT. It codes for CASASGLMNTEAFF.

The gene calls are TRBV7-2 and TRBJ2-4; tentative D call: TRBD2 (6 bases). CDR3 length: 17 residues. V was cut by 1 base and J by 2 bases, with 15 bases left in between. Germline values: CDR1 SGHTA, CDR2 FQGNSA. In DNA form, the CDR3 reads TGTGCCAGCAGCTTAGATGTACGGGAGAAAACCAAAAACATTCAGTACTTC. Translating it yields CASSLDVREKTKNIQYF.

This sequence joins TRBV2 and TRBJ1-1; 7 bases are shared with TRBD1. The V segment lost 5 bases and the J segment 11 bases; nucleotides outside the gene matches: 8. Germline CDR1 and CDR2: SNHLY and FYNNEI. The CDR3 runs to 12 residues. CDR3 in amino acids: CASSQDRVRAFF. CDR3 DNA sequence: TGTGCCAGCAGTCAAGACAGGGTTAGGGCTTTCTTT.

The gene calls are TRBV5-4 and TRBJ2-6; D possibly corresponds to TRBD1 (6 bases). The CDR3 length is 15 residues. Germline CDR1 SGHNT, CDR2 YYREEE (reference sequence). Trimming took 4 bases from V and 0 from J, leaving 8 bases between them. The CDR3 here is CASSRDTSGANVLTF. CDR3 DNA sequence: TGTGCCAGCAGCAGGGACACCTCTGGGGCCAACGTCCTGACTTTC.

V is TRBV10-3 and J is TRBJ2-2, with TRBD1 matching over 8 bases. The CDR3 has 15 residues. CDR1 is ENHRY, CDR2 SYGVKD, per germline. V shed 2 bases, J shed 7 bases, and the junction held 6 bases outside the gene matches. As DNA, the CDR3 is TGTGCCATCAGTGAGACGCAGGGGGCAGGCGGGGAGCTGTTTTTT. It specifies CAISETQGAGGELFF.